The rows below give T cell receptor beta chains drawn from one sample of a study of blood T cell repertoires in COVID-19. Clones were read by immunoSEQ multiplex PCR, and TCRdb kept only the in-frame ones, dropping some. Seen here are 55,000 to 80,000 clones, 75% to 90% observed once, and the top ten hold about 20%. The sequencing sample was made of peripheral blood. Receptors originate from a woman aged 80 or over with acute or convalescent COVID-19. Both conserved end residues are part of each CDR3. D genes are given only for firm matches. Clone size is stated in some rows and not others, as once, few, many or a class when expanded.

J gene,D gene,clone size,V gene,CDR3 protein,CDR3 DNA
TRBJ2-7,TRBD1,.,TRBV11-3,CASSSRGQYEQYF,TGTGCCAGCAGCTCCAGGGGGCAATACGAGCAGTACTTC
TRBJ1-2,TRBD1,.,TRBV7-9,CASSLGTGTGYTF,TGTGCCAGCAGCTTAGGGACAGGGACCGGCTACACCTTC
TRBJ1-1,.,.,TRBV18,CASSWGTEANTEAFF,TGTGCCAGCTCTTGGGGGACTGAAGCGAACACTGAAGCTTTCTTT
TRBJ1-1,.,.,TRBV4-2,CASSQEWGGAFF,TGTGCCAGCAGCCAAGAATGGGGCGGAGCTTTCTTT
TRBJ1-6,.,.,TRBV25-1,CASSDHPRGSPLHF,TGTGCCAGCAGTGACCACCCCCGGGGATCACCCCTCCACTTT
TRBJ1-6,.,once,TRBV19,CASSIGRQWADSPLHF,TGTGCCAGTAGTATAGGTCGGCAGTGGGCAGATTCACCCCTCCACTTT
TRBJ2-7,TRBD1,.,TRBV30,CAWSAGTGGYEQYF,TGTGCCTGGAGTGCCGGGACAGGGGGGTACGAGCAGTACTTC
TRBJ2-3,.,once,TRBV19,CASSIGGASDTQYF,TGTGCCAGTAGTATAGGTGGGGCTTCAGATACGCAGTATTTT
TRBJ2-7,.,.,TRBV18,CASSTVGGSYEQYF,TGTGCCAGCTCAACCGTCGGGGGCTCCTACGAGCAGTACTTC
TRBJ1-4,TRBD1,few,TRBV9,CASSEGTGGNNEKLFF,TGTGCCAGCAGCGAAGGGACAGGGGGCAATAATGAAAAACTGTTTTTT
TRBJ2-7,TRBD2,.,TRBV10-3,CAISESQAGGYEQYF,TGTGCCATCAGTGAGTCTCAGGCGGGAGGCTACGAGCAGTACTTC
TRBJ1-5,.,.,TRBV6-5,CASSFGRNNQPQHF,TGTGCCAGCAGCTTCGGGAGGAACAATCAGCCCCAGCATTTT
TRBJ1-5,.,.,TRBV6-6,CASSYSMGGAQPQHF,TGTGCCAGCAGTTACTCGATGGGGGGAGCGCAGCCCCAGCATTTT
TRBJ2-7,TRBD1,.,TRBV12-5,CASGFRSLDRGVREQYF,TGTGCTAGTGGTTTTCGATCCCTAGACAGGGGGGTGCGCGAGCAGTACTTC
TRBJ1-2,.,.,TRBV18,CASSRDQGGYTF,TGTGCCAGCTCACGAGATCAGGGGGGCTACACCTTC
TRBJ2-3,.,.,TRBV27,CASSLSGLQEKYTQYF,TGTGCCAGCAGTTTGAGCGGCCTCCAGGAGAAGTATACGCAGTATTTT
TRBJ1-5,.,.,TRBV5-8,CASLPQGAYSNQPQHF,TGTGCCAGCTTACCACAGGGTGCTTATAGCAATCAGCCCCAGCATTTT
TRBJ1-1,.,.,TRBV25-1,CASSDGGLTNTEAFF,TGTGCCAGCAGCGATGGGGGCCTTACGAACACTGAAGCTTTCTTT
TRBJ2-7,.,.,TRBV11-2,CASSLAVTYEQYF,TGTGCCAGCAGCTTAGCCGTAACCTACGAGCAGTACTTC
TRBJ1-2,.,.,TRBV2,CASRKKTADSLPNYGYTF,TGTGCCAGCAGAAAAAAAACCGCGGACAGCCTCCCTAACTATGGCTACACCTTC
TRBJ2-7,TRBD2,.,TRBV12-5,CASVPSGRGYEQYF,TGTGCTAGTGTCCCTAGCGGGAGAGGATACGAGCAGTACTTC
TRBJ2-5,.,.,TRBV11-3,CASSLDQHQETQYF,TGTGCCAGCAGCTTAGACCAACATCAAGAGACCCAGTACTTC
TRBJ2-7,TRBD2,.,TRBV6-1,CASRSTSGVWEQYF,TGTGCCAGCAGGTCGACTAGCGGGGTGTGGGAGCAGTACTTC
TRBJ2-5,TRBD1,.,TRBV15,CATSRGQGMKETQYF,TGTGCCACCAGCAGAGGACAGGGGATGAAAGAGACCCAGTACTTC
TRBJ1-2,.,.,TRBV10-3,CAISEGRGYTF,TGTGCCATCAGTGAGGGCCGTGGCTACACCTTC
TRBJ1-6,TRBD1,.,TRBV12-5,CASGPAGTGSSPLHF,TGTGCTAGTGGTCCGGCCGGGACAGGGTCATCACCCCTCCACTTT
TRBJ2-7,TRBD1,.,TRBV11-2,CASSSRQGYEQYF,TGTGCCAGCAGCTCCCGACAGGGCTACGAGCAGTACTTC
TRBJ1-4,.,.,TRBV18,CASSPTTTTNEKLFF,TGTGCCAGCTCGCCAACAACAACAACTAATGAAAAACTGTTTTTT
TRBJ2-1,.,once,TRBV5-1,CASSLPDLGSQFF,TGCGCCAGCAGCTTGCCGGACTTGGGCTCGCAGTTCTTC
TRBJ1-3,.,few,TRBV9,CASSDTGLSGNTIYF,TGTGCCAGCAGCGATACAGGGCTCTCTGGAAACACCATATATTTT
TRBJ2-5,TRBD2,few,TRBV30,CAWSWLLAGGETQYF,TGTGCCTGGAGTTGGCTTTTAGCGGGAGGAGAGACCCAGTACTTC
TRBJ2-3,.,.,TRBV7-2,CASSSVTDTQYF,TGTGCCAGCAGCTCAGTCACAGATACGCAGTATTTT
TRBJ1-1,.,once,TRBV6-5,CASSYTQAGGTEAFF,TGTGCCAGCAGTTACACCCAGGCGGGTGGCACTGAAGCTTTCTTT
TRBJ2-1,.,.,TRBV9,CASSEKGEPYNEQFF,TGTGCCAGCTCCGAGAAGGGGGAACCATACAATGAGCAGTTCTTC
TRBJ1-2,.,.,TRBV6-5,CAILGQRAYGYTF,TGTGCCATCCTAGGACAGAGAGCCTATGGCTACACCTTC
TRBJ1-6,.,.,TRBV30,CAWRGLDNSPLHF,TGTGCCTGGAGGGGACTAGATAATTCACCCCTCCACTTT
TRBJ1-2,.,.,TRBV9,CASSVEEHSTYGYTF,TGTGCCAGCAGCGTAGAAGAGCATTCAACCTATGGCTACACCTTC
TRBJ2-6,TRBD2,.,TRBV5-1,CASSPQGLSSGANVLTF,TGCGCCAGCAGCCCCCAGGGACTAAGCTCTGGGGCCAACGTCCTGACTTTC
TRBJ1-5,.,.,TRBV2,CASSDRAINQPQHF,TGTGCCAGCAGTGACAGGGCTATAAATCAGCCCCAGCATTTT
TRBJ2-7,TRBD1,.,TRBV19,CASSTQGQGLGEQYF,TGTGCCAGTAGTACTCAAGGACAGGGTTTGGGGGAGCAGTACTTC
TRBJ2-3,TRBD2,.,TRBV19,CASNWGGSEDTQYF,TGTGCCAGTAACTGGGGCGGGAGCGAAGATACGCAGTATTTT
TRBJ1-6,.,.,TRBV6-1,CASSEALGHSIYSPLHF,TGTGCCAGCAGTGAAGCCCTGGGACATAGCATTTATTCACCCCTCCACTTT
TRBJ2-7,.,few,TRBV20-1,CSASRGTNSYEQYF,TGCAGTGCTAGTCGCGGGACCAACTCCTACGAGCAGTACTTC
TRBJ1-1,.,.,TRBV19,CASSWAGLENTEAFF,TGTGCCAGTAGTTGGGCGGGCTTGGAGAACACTGAAGCTTTCTTT
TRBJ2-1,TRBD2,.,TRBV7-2,CASSTAGLAGGLNEQFF,TGTGCCAGCAGCACTGCTGGGCTAGCGGGGGGCCTGAATGAGCAGTTCTTC